The 25 T cell receptor beta chains in this list originate from one sample, sequenced in a study of blood T cell repertoires in COVID-19. This table comes from immunoSEQ multiplex PCR, and its TCRdb copy is limited to in-frame clones, with some not included. The table has 68,000 or so clones, roughly 88% seen once; the top ten hold roughly 0.47%. Sequencing used peripheral blood. The origin of the receptors is a man between 50 and 59 years old with COVID-19, enrolled during active disease.

This chain uses TRBV6-2 or TRBV6-3 with TRBJ2-1, with 11 bases identical to TRBD2. The junction had 4 bases not matched to a gene; V was cut back by 0 bases and J by 6 bases. CDR3 size: 16 residues. Germline CDR1 reads MNHEY; CDR2 reads SVGEGT. CDR3 sequence: CASSYSTTSGTNEQFF. The CDR3, as DNA: TGTGCCAGCAGTTACTCGACGACTAGCGGGACCAATGAGCAGTTCTTC.

The chain has TRBV6-5 and TRBJ2-7, with 10 bases that match TRBD1. The length of the CDR3 is 16 residues. The V and J ends lost 3 bases and 1 base, in that order; junction bases with no gene match: 6. Germline values: CDR1 MNHEY, CDR2 SVGAGI. The CDR3 reads CASSYPGTGVSYEQYF. The CDR3 nucleotides are TGTGCCAGCAGTTATCCCGGGACAGGGGTATCCTACGAGCAGTACTTC.

The chain links TRBV5-1 to TRBJ1-4; 8 nucleotides align to TRBD1. V was clipped by 0 bases and J by 8 bases; unmatched bases: 0. The CDR3 has 13 residues. Germline assignment: CDR1 SGHRS and CDR2 YFSETQ. CDR3 bases: TGCGCCAGCAGCTTGGGACAGGGGGAAAAACTGTTTTTT. This codes for CASSLGQGEKLFF.

The count of this clone is one. The chain recombines TRBV27 with TRBJ2-1; D possibly corresponds to TRBD2 (7 bases). Germline V gives CDR1 MNHEY, CDR2 SMNVEV (reference sequence). V lost 2 bases to trimming and J lost 4 bases, with 12 bases between them. CDR3 length: 15 residues. This CDR3 reads CASSLSGTIYNEQFF. The CDR3 region has the DNA TGTGCCAGCAGTTTAAGCGGGACAATATACAATGAGCAGTTCTTC.

The rearrangement joins TRBV7-8 to TRBJ1-5, with 11 bases that match TRBD1. Trimming took 5 bases from V and 1 from J; bases not matched to a gene: 7. The germline V gene has CDR1 SGHVS and CDR2 FQNEAQ. The CDR3 contains 17 residues. The CDR3 DNA is TGTGCCAGCAGCCTCGGGACAGGGGGTGGCAGCAATCAGCCCCAGCATTTT. Its translation: CASSLGTGGGSNQPQHF.

For the CDR3, the DNA is TGTGCCAGTAGTAGGGGGGAGAACACCGGGGAGCTGTTTTTT. It codes for CASSRGENTGELFF. V gene TRBV19 combines with J gene TRBJ2-2; maybe TRBD2 (6 bases). Germline lookup yields CDR1 LNHDA and CDR2 SQIVND (reference sequence). The CDR3 has 14 amino acids. Trimming took off 4 bases at V and 1 base at J, with 7 bases between the two ends. Using reference TRBV19 and TRBJ2-2 for the parts outside the CDR3, the full variable domain is DGGITQSPKYLFRKEGQNVTLSCEQNLNHDAMYWYRQDPGQGLRLIYYSQIVNDFQKGDIAEGYSVSREKKESFPLTVTSAQKNPTAFYLCASSRGENTGELFFGEGSRLTVL.

This chain links TRBV5-4 with TRBJ2-3; TRBD2 matches at 13 bases. This CDR3 spans 16 amino acids. In germline, CDR1 is SGHNT, CDR2 YYREEE (reference sequence). V was clipped by 4 bases and J by 6 bases; unmatched bases: 8. The CDR3, as DNA: TGTGCCAGCAGCCGGACTAGCGGGAGACCATTCGATACGCAGTATTTT. This translates into CASSRTSGRPFDTQYF.

The chain uses TRBV5-1 and TRBJ2-6; perhaps TRBD1 as D (6 bases). Trimming pared 0 bases from V and 2 bases from J, leaving 6 bases between. The CDR3 length is 15 residues. Germline V lookup: CDR1 SGHRS, CDR2 YFSETQ. The DNA of the CDR3 is TGCGCCAGCAGCTTGGGGACAGCTGGGGCCAACGTCCTGACTTTC. The encoded protein is CASSLGTAGANVLTF.

The table lists this clone with a count of one. The V gene is TRBV19, the J gene TRBJ2-2; TRBD2 might be the D (6 bases). V lost 5 bases and J 1 base, leaving 11 bases between the germline ends. Germline CDR1 LNHDA, CDR2 SQIVND (reference sequence). The CDR3 totals 15 residues. DNA for the CDR3: TGTGCCAGTAGTCGGAGGGACCTGAACACCGGGGAGCTGTTTTTT. Its translation is CASSRRDLNTGELFF.

J is TRBJ2-7 and V is TRBV9; D uncertain. Trimming took 0 bases from V and 5 from J, leaving 6 bases between them. The CDR3 is 12 amino acids. CDR1 is SGDLS, CDR2 YYNGEE, per germline. CDR3 loop: CASSVALDEQYF. Written as DNA, the CDR3 is TGTGCCAGCAGCGTAGCTCTCGACGAGCAGTACTTC.

The chain has TRBV4-2 and TRBJ1-4, with 12 bases identical to TRBD1. The trim removed 4 bases at V and 5 bases at J, leaving 5 bases unmatched. The CDR3 loop spans 16 amino acids. CDR1 is LGHNA, CDR2 YNFKEQ, per germline. CDR3 DNA: TGTGCCAGCAGCCCCAGGGACAGGGGGCGGAATGAAAAACTGTTTTTT. Translation: CASSPRDRGRNEKLFF.

This clone came up once. The chain has TRBV3-1 (or the pseudogene TRBV3-2) and TRBJ1-1; 7 nucleotides agree with TRBD1. The germline V gene encodes CDR1 LGHDT and CDR2 YNNKEL (reference sequence). The CDR3 length is 17 residues. V was pared by 8 bases and J by 3 bases, with 18 bases of the junction left unmatched. The CDR3 nucleotides read TGTGCCAGCTATTCCCGGACAGGCGGCGCTTGGGACACTGAAGCTTTCTTT. Its translation is CASYSRTGGAWDTEAFF.

This clone was detected once. This sequence joins TRBV4-3 and TRBJ1-2; D gene ambiguous. The CDR3 sequence is 15 residues long. The germline V gene encodes CDR1 LGHNA and CDR2 YSLEER. V gave up 0 bases and J gave up 4 bases, with 12 bases separating them. The CDR3 DNA reads TGCGCCAGCAGCCAAGAGCCGGGCGGAGGCTATGGCTACACCTTC. It specifies CASSQEPGGGYGYTF.

This chain links TRBV28 with TRBJ1-4, with unresolved D. V gave up 7 bases and J gave up 0 bases, with 15 bases separating them. Germline V gene data show CDR1 as MDHEN and CDR2 as SYDVKM. This CDR3 has 16 amino acids. CDR3 region: CASTPVYSTTNEKLFF. For the CDR3, the DNA is TGTGCCAGCACCCCAGTCTACAGCACAACTAATGAAAAACTGTTTTTT.

This chain connects TRBV9 to TRBJ2-7; 9 bases are shared with TRBD1. Losses at the gene ends were 0 bases for V and 4 bases for J; bases not matched to a gene: 14. Germline V gives CDR1 SGDLS, CDR2 YYNGEE. This CDR3 is built from 18 residues. CDR3 region: CASSVGPGTGIYGYEQYF. CDR3 sequence (DNA): TGTGCCAGCAGCGTAGGTCCCGGGACAGGGATTTATGGGTACGAGCAGTACTTC.

The genes are TRBV4-3 and TRBJ2-3; 7 bases line up with TRBD1. The CDR3 covers 18 residues. CDR1 LGHNA and CDR2 YSLEER come from the germline V gene. V was pared by 1 base and J by 1 base, with 11 bases of the junction left unmatched. This CDR3 is CASSQALGQDEGTDTQYF. DNA of the CDR3: TGCGCCAGCAGCCAAGCCCTAGGACAGGATGAGGGCACAGATACGCAGTATTTT.

The genes are TRBV5-1 and TRBJ2-7; maybe TRBD1 (6 bases). The ends were cut back, 1 base at V and 5 bases at J, with 10 bases in the middle. The CDR3 sequence is 13 residues long. CDR1 is SGHRS and CDR2 is YFSETQ in the germline V gene. The CDR3 DNA is TGCGCCAGCAGCTTGAGGGGGAGACACGAGCAGTACTTC. It is translated as CASSLRGRHEQYF.

The chain recombines TRBV30 with TRBJ2-2, with no clear D. Germline CDR1 GTSNPN, CDR2 SVGIG (reference sequence). The ends were cut back, 2 bases at V and 0 bases at J, with 4 bases in the middle. The CDR3 loop spans 13 amino acids. CDR3: CAWSPTNTGELFF. CDR3 in DNA: TGTGCCTGGAGTCCAACGAACACCGGGGAGCTGTTTTTT.

This clone was detected only once. The chain has TRBV15 and TRBJ1-1; D is ambiguous. Germline CDR1 reads LNHNV; CDR2 reads YYDKDF (reference sequence). Trimming took 1 base from V and 11 from J, leaving 20 bases between them. This CDR3 region has 15 residues. The CDR3 bases are TGTGCCACCAGCAGAGGGGCATTGCCTTACTCGAGCGCTTTCTTT. It specifies CATSRGALPYSSAFF.

The chain links TRBV30 to TRBJ2-1; 7 bases are shared with TRBD2. The junction had 5 bases not matched to a gene; V was cut back by 0 bases and J by 0 bases. Germline V lookup: CDR1 GTSNPN, CDR2 SVGIG (reference sequence). The CDR3 is 16 residues long. CDR3 loop: CAWSVGAGPSYNEQFF. Here the CDR3 DNA reads TGTGCCTGGAGTGTAGGAGCGGGACCCTCCTACAATGAGCAGTTCTTC.

The rearrangement links TRBV18 to TRBJ1-1, with D uncertain. Between the trimmed V and J ends, which lost 2 bases and 1 base, there was a span of 5 bases. Germline CDR1 and CDR2: KGHSH and LQKENI. The CDR3 extends over 13 amino acids. CDR3: CASSPWQNTEAFF. The DNA for the CDR3 is TGTGCCAGCTCACCATGGCAGAACACTGAAGCTTTCTTT.

This chain connects TRBV6-5 to TRBJ1-1, with TRBD1 matching over 7 bases. The junction had 7 bases not matched to a gene; V was cut back by 6 bases and J by 6 bases. The CDR3 loop spans 13 amino acids. Germline-derived CDR1 and CDR2 are MNHEY and SVGAGI. The CDR3 nucleotides read TGTGCCAGCAGAGACAGGGTTGGGCCTGAAGCTTTCTTT. Translated, it gives CASRDRVGPEAFF.

V and J are TRBV4-2 and TRBJ2-3, with 14 nucleotides matching TRBD2. The length of the CDR3 is 18 residues. Germline V gives CDR1 LGHNA, CDR2 YNFKEQ. V dropped 3 bases and J dropped 6; count of bases not matched to a gene: 11. DNA for the CDR3: TGTGCCAGCAGCCACAAACCGGGACTAGCGGGAGATGGGGATACGCAGTATTTT. Translation: CASSHKPGLAGDGDTQYF.

The chain has TRBV27 and TRBJ2-3; TRBD2 matches 13 bases. This CDR3 comprises 17 residues. Germline V gene sequence: CDR1 MNHEY, CDR2 SMNVEV (reference sequence). With 4 bases clipped from V and 4 bases from J, the junction kept 8 bases outside the gene matches. The DNA of the CDR3 is TGTGCCAGCAGTTCCCTTTGGACTAGCGGGAGACCAGATACGCAGTATTTT. The encoded protein is CASSSLWTSGRPDTQYF.

The genes are TRBV5-6 and TRBJ1-5; weak D call: TRBD1 (5 bases). Germline lookup yields CDR1 SGHDT and CDR2 YYEEEE. The germline V and J ends were trimmed by 4 bases and 2 bases, with 13 bases remaining between them. The CDR3 contains 15 residues. CDR3 nucleotide sequence: TGTGCCAGCAGCACAAGCCCCAGGGGCAATCAGCCCCAGCATTTT. Protein: CASSTSPRGNQPQHF.